The 10 T cell receptor beta chains given below trace back to one sample, sequenced in a study of blood T cell repertoires in COVID-19. Data came from immunoSEQ multiplex PCR; TCRdb stores just in-frame clones and leaves some out. Counted here are 200,000 to 250,000 clones, more than 75% occurring once; the ten biggest clones make up 4.4%. The sequenced material came from peripheral blood. The receptors stem from a middle-aged man with acute or convalescent COVID-19.

J is TRBJ2-1 and V is TRBV9, with a weak D call TRBD1 (6 bases). This CDR3 contains 16 residues. Trimming took 3 bases from V and 2 from J, leaving 15 bases between them. In germline, CDR1 is SGDLS, CDR2 YYNGEE. The CDR3 DNA reads as TGTGCCAGCAGCGCGACAGGACGGGACCCCTACAATGAGCAGTTCTTC. It translates to CASSATGRDPYNEQFF.

This chain uses TRBV25-1 with TRBJ1-4, with D unresolved. CDR3 length: 14 amino acids. V was shortened by 6 bases and J by 6 bases, with 14 bases between the two germline ends. Germline lookup yields CDR1 MGHDK and CDR2 SYGVNS. Here the CDR3 reads CASRLSGRDEKLFF. DNA of the CDR3: TGTGCCAGCAGGCTCTCGGGGAGGGATGAAAAACTGTTTTTT.

This rearrangement joins TRBV11-2 to TRBJ2-3; TRBD1 matches 9 bases. The germline V gene encodes CDR1 SGHAT and CDR2 FQNNGV. The CDR3 sequence is 16 residues long. Trimming removed 1 base from V and 2 bases from J; junction bases left unmatched: 4. Here the CDR3 DNA reads TGTGCCAGCAGCTTAGCGGGACAGGGACTCACAGATACGCAGTATTTT. Amino acids: CASSLAGQGLTDTQYF.

The chain has TRBV4-1 and TRBJ1-6, with TRBD1 matching over 7 bases. This CDR3 has 18 amino acids. V shed 4 bases, J shed 1 base, and the junction held 10 bases outside the gene matches. CDR1 is MGHRA and CDR2 is YSYEKL in the germline V gene. The CDR3 loop is CASSPQEGGASYNSPLHF. The CDR3 nucleotides are TGCGCCAGCAGCCCGCAGGAAGGGGGCGCATCCTATAATTCACCCCTCCACTTT.

This chain's CDR3 is CAWSALDLPNEKLFF. In DNA form, the CDR3 reads TGTGCCTGGAGCGCCCTGGACTTGCCTAATGAAAAACTGTTTTTT. V is TRBV30 and J is TRBJ1-4, with unresolved D. Looked up from germline, CDR1 is GTSNPN and CDR2 is SVGIG (reference sequence). V was pared by 3 bases and J by 3 bases, with 14 bases between. The CDR3 is 15 residues long.

This clone has only a few counts. As DNA, the CDR3 is TGTGCCTGGAGTGTACTAGCGGGTTTCGATGAGCAGTTCTTC. The encoded protein is CAWSVLAGFDEQFF. The J gene is TRBJ2-1, the V gene TRBV30, with 9 bases that match TRBD2. The CDR3 covers 14 residues. Germline V gene sequence: CDR1 GTSNPN, CDR2 SVGIG (reference sequence). V was clipped by 0 bases and J by 8 bases; unmatched bases: 5.

This chain uses TRBV2 with TRBJ1-1; no clear D gene. CDR3 length: 13 amino acids. The ends were cut back, 7 bases at V and 2 bases at J, with 11 bases in the middle. Germline V gene sequence: CDR1 SNHLY, CDR2 FYNNEI. The CDR3 bases are TGTGCCAGCAATGTACTAATAAACACTGAAGCTTTCTTT. It specifies CASNVLINTEAFF.

The chain links TRBV5-4 to TRBJ2-7; TRBD1 might be the D (10 bases). CDR3 length equals 15 residues. The V end lost 5 bases, the J end lost 3 bases, and 18 bases lay between the germline ends. In germline, CDR1 is SGHNT, CDR2 YYREEE (reference sequence). The CDR3 nucleotides read TGTGCCAGCAGGGCGGGGGGGACAGGGGTCTACGAGCAGTACTTC. Protein sequence: CASRAGGTGVYEQYF.

The gene calls are TRBV12-5 and TRBJ2-5; D may be TRBD2 (6 bases). Germline-derived CDR1 and CDR2 are LGHNT and FRNRAP. This CDR3 has 15 amino acids. V lost 0 bases and J lost 5, with 13 bases in between. CDR3 loop: CASGLVHRGGETQYF. CDR3 nucleotide sequence: TGTGCTAGTGGTTTGGTACATCGTGGAGGGGAGACCCAGTACTTC. The variable domain in full, completed from reference TRBV12-5 and TRBJ2-5, reads DARVTQTPRHKVTEMGQEVTMRCQPILGHNTVFWYRQTMMQGLELLAYFRNRAPLDDSGMPKDRFSAEMPDATLATLKIQPSEPRDSAVYFCASGLVHRGGETQYFGPGTRLLVL.

The V and J genes are TRBV5-8 and TRBJ1-1; the D gene is possibly TRBD1 (6 bases). Germline V gene lookup returns CDR1 SGHTS and CDR2 YDEGEE. The CDR3 sequence is 13 residues long. The germline V and J ends were trimmed by 6 bases and 1 base, with 10 bases remaining between them. Written as DNA, the CDR3 is TGTGCCAGCACCAGGGGTCGGAACACTGAAGCTTTCTTT. This codes for CASTRGRNTEAFF.